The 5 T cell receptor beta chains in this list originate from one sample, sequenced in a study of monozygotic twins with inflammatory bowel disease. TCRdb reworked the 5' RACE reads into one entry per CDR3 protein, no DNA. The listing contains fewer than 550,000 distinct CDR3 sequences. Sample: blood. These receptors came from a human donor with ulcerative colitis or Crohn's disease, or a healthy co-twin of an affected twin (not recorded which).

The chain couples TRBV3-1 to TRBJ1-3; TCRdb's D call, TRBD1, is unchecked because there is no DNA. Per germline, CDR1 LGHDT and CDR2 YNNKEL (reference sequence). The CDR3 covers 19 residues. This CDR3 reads CASSQEFGTGVVSGNTIYF.

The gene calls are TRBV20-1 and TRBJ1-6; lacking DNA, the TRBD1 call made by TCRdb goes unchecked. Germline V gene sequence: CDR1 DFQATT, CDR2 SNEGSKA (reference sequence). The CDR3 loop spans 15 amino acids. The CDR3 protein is CSARGPGVFDSPLHF.

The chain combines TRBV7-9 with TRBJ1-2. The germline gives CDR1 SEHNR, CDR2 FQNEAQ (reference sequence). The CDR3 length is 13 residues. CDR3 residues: CASSLSSSYGYTF.

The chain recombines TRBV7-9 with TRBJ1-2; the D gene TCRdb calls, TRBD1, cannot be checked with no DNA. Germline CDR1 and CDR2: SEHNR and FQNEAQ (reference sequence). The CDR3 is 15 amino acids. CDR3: CASSQGQGLGYGYTF. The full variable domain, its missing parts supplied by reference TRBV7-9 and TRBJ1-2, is DTGVSQNPRHKITKRGQNVTFRCDPISEHNRLYWYRQTLGQGPEFLTYFQNEAQLEKSRLLSDRFSAERPKGSFSTLEIQRTEQGDSAMYLCASSQGQGLGYGYTFGSGTRLTVV.

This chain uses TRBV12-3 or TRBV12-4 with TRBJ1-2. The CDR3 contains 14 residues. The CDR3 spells CASRSLRDRGGYTF.